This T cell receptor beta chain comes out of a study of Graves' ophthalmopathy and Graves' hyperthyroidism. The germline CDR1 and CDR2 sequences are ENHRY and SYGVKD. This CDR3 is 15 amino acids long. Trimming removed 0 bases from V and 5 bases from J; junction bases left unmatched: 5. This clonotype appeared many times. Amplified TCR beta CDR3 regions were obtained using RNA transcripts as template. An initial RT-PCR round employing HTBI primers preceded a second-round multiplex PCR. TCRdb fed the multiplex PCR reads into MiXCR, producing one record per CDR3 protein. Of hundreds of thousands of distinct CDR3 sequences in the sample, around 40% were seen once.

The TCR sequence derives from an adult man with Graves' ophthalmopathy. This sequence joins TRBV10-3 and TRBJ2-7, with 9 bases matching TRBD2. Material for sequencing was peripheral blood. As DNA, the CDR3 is TGTGCCATCAGTGAGTCATTAGCGGGAGTAGACGAGCAGTACTTC. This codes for CAISESLAGVDEQYF.